This T cell receptor beta chain came from a study of blood T cell repertoires in COVID-19. Original data processing: Amplifying reference gene primers gave estimates of nucleated cell counts. The assay was immunoSEQ multiplex PCR, and TCRdb's table has in-frame clones only and misses some. Clone size and the V and J calls come from that table; the DNA yielded D and trimming. The sample holds about 300,000 clones, around 88% seen once. Germline V lookup: CDR1 LNHDA, CDR2 SQIVND (reference sequence). The CDR3 runs 12 residues. The germline V and J ends were trimmed by 6 bases and 4 bases, with 9 bases remaining between them.

What was sequenced was peripheral blood. The chain joins TRBV19 to TRBJ1-1; TRBD1 is a possible D gene (6 bases). The TCR sequence derives from a woman in her thirties with COVID-19, enrolled during active disease. CDR3 protein: CASSAGVTEAFF. The CDR3 coding sequence is TGTGCCAGTAGCGCAGGGGTCACTGAAGCTTTCTTT.